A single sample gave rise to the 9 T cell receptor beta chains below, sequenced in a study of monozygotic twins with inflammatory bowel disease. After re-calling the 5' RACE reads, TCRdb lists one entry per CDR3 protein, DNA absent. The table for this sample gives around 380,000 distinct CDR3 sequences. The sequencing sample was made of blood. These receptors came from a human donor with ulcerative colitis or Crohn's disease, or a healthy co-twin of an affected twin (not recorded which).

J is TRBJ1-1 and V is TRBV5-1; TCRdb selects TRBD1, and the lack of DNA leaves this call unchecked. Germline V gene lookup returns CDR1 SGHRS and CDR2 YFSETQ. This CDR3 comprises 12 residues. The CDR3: CASSLGDSEAFF.

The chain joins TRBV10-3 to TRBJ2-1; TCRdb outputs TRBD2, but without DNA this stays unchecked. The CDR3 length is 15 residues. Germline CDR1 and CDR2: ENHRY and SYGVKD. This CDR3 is CAISPTSGGNNEQFF.

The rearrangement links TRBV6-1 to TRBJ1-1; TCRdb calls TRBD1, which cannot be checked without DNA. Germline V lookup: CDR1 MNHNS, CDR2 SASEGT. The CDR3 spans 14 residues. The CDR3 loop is CASSQQGENTEAFF.

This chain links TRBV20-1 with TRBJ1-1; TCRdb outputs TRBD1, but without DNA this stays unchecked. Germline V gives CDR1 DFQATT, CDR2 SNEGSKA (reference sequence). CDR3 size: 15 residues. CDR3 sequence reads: CSARNRGGVNTEAFF.

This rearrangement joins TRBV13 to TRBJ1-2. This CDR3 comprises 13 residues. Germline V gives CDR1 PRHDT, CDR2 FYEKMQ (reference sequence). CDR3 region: CASSLIPENGYTF.

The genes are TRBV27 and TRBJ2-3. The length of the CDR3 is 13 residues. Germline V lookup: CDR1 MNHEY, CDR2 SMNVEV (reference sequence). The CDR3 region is CASRTRSTDTQYF.

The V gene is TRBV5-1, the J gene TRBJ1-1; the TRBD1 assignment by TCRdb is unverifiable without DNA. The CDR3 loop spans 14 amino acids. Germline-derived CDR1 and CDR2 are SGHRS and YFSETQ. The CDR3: CASSPAGADTEAFF.

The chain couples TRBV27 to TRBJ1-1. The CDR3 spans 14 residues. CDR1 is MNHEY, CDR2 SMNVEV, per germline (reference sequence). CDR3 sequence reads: CASSFATKNTEAFF.

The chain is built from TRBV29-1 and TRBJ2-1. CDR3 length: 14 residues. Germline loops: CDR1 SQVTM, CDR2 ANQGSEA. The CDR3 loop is CSIYDGSSYNEQFF.